These 27 T cell receptor beta chains came from one sample sequenced in a study of HIV-infected patients and healthy controls. cDNA was made from around 0.45 ug RNA using alpha and beta constant primers. Separate chain-specific third strand synthesis with multiplexing indices produced the alpha and beta libraries. TCRdb redid the calling of the 5' RACE reads with MiXCR, one entry per CDR3 protein. The sample yields roughly 9,300 distinct CDR3 sequences, less than 7% seen once. Roughly three months, about 14 weeks, into antiretroviral therapy, follow-up blood was collected. Whole blood was used without fractionation, so all unsorted peripheral T cells were included. The sequencing here drew on blood, taken during antiretroviral therapy. These TCRs come from an adult with HIV infection. The donor label of this sample is uncertain.

The sample holds many counts of this clonotype. The chain links TRBV12-3 or TRBV12-4 to TRBJ2-4; D could derive from TRBD1 or TRBD2 (5 bases each). Trimming removed 1 base at V and 6 bases at J, with 13 bases between. The CDR3 is made up of 15 amino acids. The DNA of the CDR3 is TGTGCCAGCAGTTTAGTGATGGGACCGACAAACATTCAGTACTTC. Its protein is CASSLVMGPTNIQYF.

Worth noting for this clonotype: A much larger clonotype is one base distant, so this may be a read error. The V call is TRBV2, the J call TRBJ2-7; TRBD1 aligns across 7 bases. The germline V gene has CDR1 SNHLY and CDR2 FYNNEI. The CDR3 has 17 residues. The V and J ends lost 2 bases and 5 bases, in that order; junction bases with no gene match: 15. The CDR3 DNA is TGTGCCAGCAGTGAAAGTCCCGGGACAGCATCATTTGACGAGCAGTACTTC. Residues: CASSESPGTASFDEQYF.

The sample holds many counts of this clonotype. The V and J genes are TRBV6-6 and TRBJ2-3; 13 nucleotides align to TRBD2. This CDR3 has 17 amino acids. Germline CDR1 is MNHNY and CDR2 is SVGAGI (reference sequence). After removal of 8 bases from V and 3 bases from J, the junction contained 11 bases not matched to a gene. CDR3 residues: CASWPLGLAGSTDTQYF. The CDR3 DNA is TGTGCCAGCTGGCCGTTGGGACTAGCGGGGTCTACAGATACGCAGTATTTT.

This clonotype was seen ten or more times. This chain connects TRBV20-1 to TRBJ1-6, with 12 positions matching TRBD1. CDR3 size: 16 residues. With V trimmed by 1 base and J by 9 bases, 7 bases remained unmatched. Germline loops: CDR1 DFQATT, CDR2 SNEGSKA (reference sequence). The CDR3 loop reads CSARAGTGGAGSPLHF. Here the CDR3 DNA reads TGCAGTGCTAGAGCCGGGACAGGGGGCGCCGGTTCACCCCTCCACTTT.

This clonotype has ten or more counts. The CDR3 spells CASSSGQGAYNEQFF. CDR3 bases: TGTGCCAGCAGTTCGGGACAGGGGGCCTACAATGAGCAGTTCTTC. The rearrangement links TRBV12-3 or TRBV12-4 to TRBJ2-1; TRBD1 matches 11 bases. The CDR3 spans 15 residues. V was clipped by 4 bases and J by 2 bases; unmatched bases: 1.

The table lists this clonotype with many counts. A read error may account for a junction end that differs from germline. This chain uses TRBV7-7 with TRBJ2-3; 10 nucleotides line up with TRBD2. The CDR3 length is 15 residues. Germline CDR1 and CDR2: SSHAT and FNYEAQ (reference sequence). The CDR3 sequence: CASSLGLADTDTQYF. In nucleotides, the CDR3 is TGTGCTAGCAGCTTAGGACTAGCGGACACAGATACGCAGTATTTT.

This clonotype was seen at least ten times. The DNA for the CDR3 is TGTGCCAGCAGATATGACGGGACAGGGCGAACTGAAGCTTTCTTT. This gives the protein CASRYDGTGRTEAFF. The rearrangement uses TRBV12-3 or TRBV12-4 and TRBJ1-1; 9 bases align to TRBD1. Trimming took 6 bases from V and 5 from J; bases not matched to a gene: 10. This CDR3 has 15 residues.

The V call is TRBV2, the J call TRBJ2-7, with D unresolved. This CDR3 is 13 amino acids long. With 7 bases removed from V and 5 bases from J, the gap between germline ends came to 15 bases. The germline CDR1 and CDR2 sequences are SNHLY and FYNNEI. CDR3 bases: TGTGCCAGCAATCTTATGGTCAGCGACGAGCAGTACTTC. It encodes CASNLMVSDEQYF.

This clonotype showed up just a few times. This could be a read error, since a much larger clone is one nucleotide away. The chain recombines TRBV7-2 with TRBJ1-2; no clear D gene. Germline lookup yields CDR1 SGHTA and CDR2 FQGNSA. This CDR3 contains 13 residues. Trimming left V 6 bases short and J 6 bases short, with 14 bases between. The DNA for the CDR3 is TGTGCCAGCAGGTTCAGTGGGAACGATGGCTACACCTTC. This gives the protein CASRFSGNDGYTF.

This clonotype was counted ten times or more. The chain recombines TRBV30 with TRBJ1-2; 8 positions match TRBD1. V shed 4 bases, J shed 3 bases, and the junction held 13 bases outside the gene matches. Germline CDR1 is GTSNPN and CDR2 is SVGIG (reference sequence). CDR3 length: 16 amino acids. The CDR3 here is CAWNMPPGQAYYGYTF. In nucleotides, the CDR3 is TGTGCCTGGAACATGCCGCCGGGACAGGCGTACTATGGCTACACCTTC.

This clonotype was observed at least ten times. This rearrangement joins TRBV6-6 to TRBJ2-7; TRBD2 matches 8 bases. The CDR3 loop spans 14 amino acids. Germline trimming cut 10 bases from V and 1 base from J; bases unmatched to any gene: 9. CDR1 and CDR2 (germline): MNHNY, SVGAGI (reference sequence). The DNA for the CDR3 is TGTGCCACCGGAAGGGGCGGGGGGTCCTACGAGCAGTACTTC. Translating gives CATGRGGGSYEQYF.

This clonotype was observed many times. This chain links TRBV12-3 or TRBV12-4 with TRBJ2-7, with D maybe TRBD2 (6 bases). V lost 8 bases to trimming and J lost 4 bases, with 18 bases between them. The CDR3 is 14 residues long. CDR3 loop: CASAYPTSRYEQYF. Written as DNA, the CDR3 is TGTGCCAGCGCGTACCCGACTAGTCGGTACGAGCAGTACTTC.

V and J are TRBV14 and TRBJ2-3; TRBD1 agrees at 9 bases. The CDR3 length is 14 residues. Germline V gives CDR1 SGHDN, CDR2 FVKESK. Germline trimming cut 3 bases from V and 4 bases from J; bases unmatched to any gene: 2. CDR3 coding DNA: TGTGCCAGCAGCCAGACAGGGGGAGCAGATACGCAGTATTTT. Translated, it gives CASSQTGGADTQYF.

This clonotype is medium-sized (0.01 to 0.1%) in the sample. The V gene is TRBV7-2, the J gene TRBJ1-3, with 8 bases lining up with TRBD1. Germline V gives CDR1 SGHTA, CDR2 FQGNSA. The CDR3 runs to 18 residues. The junction had 13 bases not matched to a gene; V was cut back by 5 bases and J by 1 base. CDR3 amino acids: CASSPVAGQVFSGNTIYF. CDR3 nucleotide sequence: TGTGCCAGCAGCCCCGTAGCGGGACAGGTCTTTTCTGGAAACACCATATATTTT. The complete variable domain, with remaining parts taken from reference TRBV7-2 and TRBJ1-3, reads GAGVSQSPSNKVTEKGKDVELRCDPISGHTALYWYRQSLGQGLEFLIYFQGNSAPDKSGLPSDRFSAERTGGSVSTLTIQRTQQEDSAVYLCASSPVAGQVFSGNTIYFGEGSWLTVV.

This clonotype came up many times. The chain is built from TRBV6-1 and TRBJ2-4; D not certain. V shed 1 base and J shed 7 bases, with 11 bases lying between them. CDR1 is MNHNS, CDR2 SASEGT, per germline. The CDR3 loop spans 14 amino acids. This chain's CDR3 is CASSEVGMKNIQYF. The CDR3 nucleotides are TGTGCCAGCAGTGAAGTGGGGATGAAGAACATTCAGTACTTC.

This clonotype was detected ten times or more. The chain recombines TRBV3-1 with TRBJ1-5; the D gene is possibly TRBD1 (5 bases). CDR1 is LGHDT and CDR2 is YNNKEL in the germline V gene (reference sequence). The CDR3 extends over 16 amino acids. The V end was cut by 7 bases, the J end by 2 bases, with 18 bases between. The CDR3 nucleotides are TGTGCCAGCAACAGGATGACCCAGGGTTGCAATCAGCCCCAGCATTTT. The encoded protein is CASNRMTQGCNQPQHF.

Sample share makes this clonotype medium-sized. The genes are TRBV11-2 and TRBJ1-1; D not resolved. The V and J ends lost 3 bases and 1 base respectively, with 9 bases between them. This CDR3 has 14 amino acids. Germline loops: CDR1 SGHAT, CDR2 FQNNGV. CDR3 residues: CASSFKGWNTEAFF. CDR3 bases: TGTGCCAGCAGCTTTAAGGGATGGAACACTGAAGCTTTCTTT.

Many counts were recorded for this clonotype. The chain carries TRBV4-2 and TRBJ2-2; D perhaps matches TRBD1 (5 bases). The V end was cut by 5 bases, the J end by 5 bases, with 18 bases between. The CDR3 consists of 16 residues. From germline, CDR1 is LGHNA and CDR2 YNFKEQ. Written as DNA, the CDR3 is TGTGCCAGCAGCTATTTCACAGGCGAACAAACCGGGGAGCTGTTTTTT. Encoded protein: CASSYFTGEQTGELFF.

Ten or more counts support this clonotype. The rearrangement links TRBV3-1 to TRBJ1-6; D is ambiguous. Looked up from germline, CDR1 is LGHDT and CDR2 is YNNKEL (reference sequence). The V end was cut by 1 base, the J end by 7 bases, with 11 bases between. The CDR3 length is 15 residues. The chain's CDR3 is CASSQVFTENSPLHF. The CDR3 DNA follows: TGTGCCAGCAGCCAAGTCTTTACAGAGAATTCACCCCTCCACTTT. The full variable domain, rest sourced from reference TRBV3-1 and TRBJ1-6, is DTAVSQTPKYLVTQMGNDKSIKCEQNLGHDTMYWYKQDSKKFLKIMFSYNNKELIINETVPNRFSPKSPDKAHLNLHINSLELGDSAVYFCASSQVFTENSPLHFGNGTRLTVT.

Many counts were recorded for this clonotype. This chain uses TRBV5-1 with TRBJ2-7; D may be TRBD1 (7 bases). Germline V gene data show CDR1 as SGHRS and CDR2 as YFSETQ. This CDR3 spans 14 amino acids. Deletions cut 4 bases from V and 1 base from J, with 12 bases between. The CDR3 spells CASSLEGQSYEQYF. DNA for the CDR3: TGCGCCAGCAGCCTGGAGGGACAGTCCTACGAGCAGTACTTC.

This clonotype is large within its sample. The rearrangement uses TRBV6-4 and TRBJ2-1; no reliable D call. V gave up 5 bases and J gave up 0 bases, with 11 bases separating them. Germline-derived CDR1 and CDR2 are MRHNA and SNTAGT. The CDR3 is 15 amino acids. CDR3 sequence reads: CASSQDWSSYNEQFF. In DNA, the CDR3 is TGTGCCAGCAGTCAAGACTGGAGCTCCTACAATGAGCAGTTCTTC.

This clonotype came up many times. The CDR3 sequence: CASPKWLGAGNTIYF. The CDR3 DNA is TGTGCCAGTCCGAAGTGGTTGGGAGCTGGAAACACCATATATTTT. The rearrangement uses TRBV19 and TRBJ1-3, with D uncertain. The CDR3 extends over 15 amino acids. V was shortened by 8 bases and J by 2 bases, with 16 bases between the two germline ends. Germline loops: CDR1 LNHDA, CDR2 SQIVND (reference sequence).

This clonotype appeared a few times. The chain is built from TRBV20-1 and TRBJ2-7, with TRBD1 matching over 9 bases. The germline gives CDR1 DFQATT, CDR2 SNEGSKA (reference sequence). The J segment lost 3 bases and the V segment lost 6 bases, leaving 12 bases of the junction unmatched. This CDR3 is built from 15 residues. The chain's CDR3 is CSAVVPGQGIYEQYF. The CDR3 coding sequence is TGCAGTGCGGTCGTCCCGGGACAGGGTATCTACGAGCAGTACTTC.

This clonotype was seen ten or more times. The rearrangement uses TRBV20-1 and TRBJ2-6; TRBD1 agrees at 8 bases. V dropped 0 bases and J dropped 1; count of bases not matched to a gene: 5. CDR3 length: 17 residues. Germline CDR1 reads DFQATT; CDR2 reads SNEGSKA (reference sequence). CDR3 nucleotides: TGCAGTGCTAGAGAGGGACAGGAGTTTTCTGGGGCCAACGTCCTGACTTTC. Translating gives CSAREGQEFSGANVLTF.

This clonotype was detected ten times or more. This chain uses TRBV2 with TRBJ1-4, with D maybe TRBD1 (6 bases). Germline V gene data show CDR1 as SNHLY and CDR2 as FYNNEI. Trimming took 8 bases from V and 3 from J, leaving 16 bases between them. CDR3 length: 15 residues. DNA of the CDR3: TGTGCCAGCCGGCGACGGGACACCTCTAATGAAAAACTGTTTTTT. Its translation is CASRRRDTSNEKLFF.

This clonotype was recorded at least ten times. V is TRBV5-8 and J is TRBJ1-5; possibly TRBD1 for D (5 bases). The CDR3 is 13 amino acids. Germline V gene lookup returns CDR1 SGHTS and CDR2 YDEGEE. V was clipped by 1 base and J by 7 bases, with 9 bases between them. CDR3 in DNA: TGTGCCAGCAGCTTGCCAGGGCCCCAGCCCCAGCATTTT. As protein: CASSLPGPQPQHF.

This clonotype showed up many times. The chain combines TRBV12-3 or TRBV12-4 with TRBJ1-2; D is undetermined. The CDR3 covers 11 residues. V was pared by 6 bases and J by 6 bases, with 8 bases between. CDR3 DNA: TGTGCCAGCAGAGCCAGGAATGGCTACACCTTC. This sequence encodes CASRARNGYTF.